This T cell receptor (beta chain) was observed in a study of shared clonotypes between healthy human individuals (dated by TCRdb to 2018 to 2021). Notes on the research overall: The cohort included three men and a couple of women between 18 and 49 years of age. To estimate repertoire size and how much clonotypes are shared between individuals, the study performed deep sequencing of blood TCR repertoires from about five healthy adults. Different laboratories and diverse techniques were used to prepare libraries and sequence TCR repertoires, to increase sequencing depth and limit assay-specific biases. For each donor, CD4 naive and CD4 memory were each given three plates, CD8 naive was given two plates, and CD8 memory was given one plate. Between about 0.9 and 9 billion PBMCs per donor were obtained by leukapheresis. General study outcomes and caveats: Sampling was limited to blood, and TCR repertoires in tissue likely differ from TCR repertoires in blood. Naive subsets generally had larger estimated clonotype richness than memory subsets. Even with the large sequencing depth, rarefaction of the sorted-subset datasets indicated that sequencing was incomplete. Higher generation probabilities were observed for clonotypes shared by all four sorted-subset donors than for non-shared clonotypes. Across a handful of donors, 5% to 6% of naive CD4, roughly 3.8% of naive CD8, around 2.5% of memory CD4, and around 0.4% of memory CD8 clonotypes were shared. The small number of donors limited the genetic and exposure-history diversity represented. Pairwise subsampling led to the expectation that sequencing depth would affect the degree of clonotype sharing among donors.

TCR CDR3 regions were amplified from genomic DNA by multiplex PCR using the deep immunoSEQ assay. Extracted genomic DNA from each cell subset was distributed evenly across all wells of several immunoSEQ 96-well plates, and each plate was treated as a replicate. For sorted subsets, each replicate PCR was loaded with about 0.2 ug genomic DNA, equivalent to 25,000 to 30,000 T cell genomes. The purified libraries were quantified using a Qubit 3.0 fluorometer, sized with a Bioanalyzer 2100, and then quantified again using the KAPA Library Quantification kit. A separate single-read 150-cycle Illumina NextSeq 550 flow cell was used to sequence each immunoSEQ 96-well plate. The paper's processing steps were these. Because the immunoSEQ output included only junctional sequences and no quality scores, the filtering could not be the same as the filtering used for full-length reads. Sequences were annotated with PyIR, a Python wrapper for IgBLAST v1.9, and V/J genes and CDR3 were assigned using IMGT germline references. Any read was removed if the V/J assignment was weak (E-value above 1e-6), the CDR3 was missing, or the read contained stop codons, out-of-frame junctions, or ambiguous translated residues. V3J clonotypes were defined as sequences sharing the same inferred V gene, J gene, and CDR3 amino acid sequence. To compute the percentage overlap between repertoires, the number of shared unique clonotypes was divided by the size of the smaller repertoire. RTK rarefaction, the Chao1 estimator, and Recon v2.1 estimates of unobserved clonotypes were used to assess repertoire richness. Generation probabilities for all TCRbeta clonotypes obtained by the gDNA method from four donors were computed using OLGA. TCRdb took this table from immuneACCESS and kept in-frame rearrangements with V and J called. Such tables lack part of the clones; where checked against another copy, unresolved V genes explain under half of the gap, and the rest is unexplained. V and J calls and clone size are as listed in that table; D and trimming were resolved from the DNA. The table for this sample lists more than 2 million clones; about 95% of them were counted only once. Of the sample, about 1.1% is held by the ten largest clones.

As regards this clone: Its antigen specificity is not known. No much larger clonotype is one base removed from it; base qualities were not supplied.

CD8 naive samples consisted of CD45RO-negative cells that were positively selected for CCR7, yielding a CD45RA+CCR7+ population without TemRA cells. The donors were healthy, HIV-negative adults with no recently reported acute infections or vaccinations. Every donor was a Caucasian adult residing in Nashville, Tennessee, USA. After blood collection by leukapheresis, PBMCs were isolated using Ficoll-Histopaque density gradient centrifugation and then cryopreserved in the vapor phase of liquid nitrogen. Analytical flow cytometry was used to check the purity and quantity of each magnetically sorted T cell population. Genomic DNA was isolated from every sorted fraction and measured by UV absorbance on a Nanodrop 2000c. Sequencing input: naive CD8+ T cells sorted from blood. The cell subset or site label, as the study defines it: CD45RA+CCR7+. This clonotype originated in a young man in good health.

The DNA sequence reads TGTGCTAGTGCCTTTCTGCAGGGGAACTATGGCTACACCTTC. This gives the protein CASAFLQGNYGYTF. The rearranged segments are TRBV12-5 and TRBJ1-2; perhaps TRBD1 is the D gene, with 6 bases matching. The CDR3 has 14 amino acids, counting the end cysteine and phenylalanine. CDR3 DNA only is kept here, 42 bases in frame from base 1. From the germline V gene, CDR1 is LGHNT and CDR2 is FRNRAP. Between the V and J ends, shortened by 7 bases and 2 bases respectively, the junction contains 14 bases.